These 8 T cell receptor beta chains were sequenced from one sample in a study of blood T cell repertoires in COVID-19. Repertoires were generated with immunoSEQ multiplex PCR, while TCRdb's copy carries only in-frame clones and drops some. The table records a few hundred thousand clones, about 83% of them present only once. The sequenced material came from peripheral blood. The receptor set was obtained from a man of 80 years or more with acute or convalescent COVID-19.

This clone was seen a single time. The V gene is TRBV6-4, the J gene TRBJ2-1, with D possibly matching TRBD1 (6 bases). The CDR3 length is 13 residues. Germline V gene sequence: CDR1 MRHNA, CDR2 SNTAGT. V was clipped by 3 bases and J by 6 bases, with 9 bases between them. The CDR3 protein is CASSEQGSNEQFF. CDR3 in DNA: TGTGCCAGCAGTGAACAGGGATCCAATGAGCAGTTCTTC.

The chain is built from TRBV2 and TRBJ1-2, with TRBD1 matching over 9 bases. CDR1 and CDR2 (germline): SNHLY, FYNNEI. V gave up 4 bases and J gave up 3 bases; unmatched junction bases: 3. The CDR3 has 14 amino acids. The CDR3 region has the DNA TGTGCCAGCAGTGTACAGGGGGCGGACTATGGCTACACCTTC. Protein product: CASSVQGADYGYTF.

The J gene is TRBJ1-6, the V gene TRBV6-6, with 7 bases lining up with TRBD1. This CDR3 is 17 amino acids long. With 5 bases clipped from V and 7 bases from J, the junction kept 14 bases outside the gene matches. In germline, CDR1 is MNHNY, CDR2 SVGAGI (reference sequence). Here the CDR3 reads CASSPLDRSPGNSPLHF. DNA of the CDR3: TGTGCCAGCAGTCCGCTGGACAGGTCCCCGGGGAATTCACCCCTCCACTTT.

The J gene is TRBJ2-5, the V gene TRBV18, with D unclear. The CDR3 has 14 residues. Germline loops: CDR1 KGHSH, CDR2 LQKENI. The V end lost 0 bases, the J end lost 9 bases, and 14 bases lay between the germline ends. This CDR3 is CASSPPTSPASQYF. The CDR3 nucleotides read TGTGCCAGCTCACCACCTACAAGCCCAGCGTCCCAGTACTTC.

Only one count was recorded for this clone. The chain recombines TRBV6-5 with TRBJ1-1; D perhaps matches TRBD1 (6 bases). The CDR3 totals 14 residues. The V and J ends lost 6 bases and 5 bases respectively, with 16 bases between them. Looked up from germline, CDR1 is MNHEY and CDR2 is SVGAGI. CDR3 sequence (DNA): TGTGCCAGCAGACAAACAGGGAGCGGAACTGAAGCTTTCTTT. Its protein is CASRQTGSGTEAFF.

A remark on this clone: Distinct nucleotide sequences in the sample also encode this CDR3. The chain has TRBV9 and TRBJ1-2, with D unresolved. The CDR3 totals 14 residues. Germline CDR1 SGDLS, CDR2 YYNGEE. V lost 0 bases to trimming and J lost 2 bases, with 8 bases between them. CDR3 coding DNA: TGTGCCAGCAGCGTAGAGAGTGTGAACTATGGCTACACCTTC. Translation: CASSVESVNYGYTF. Drawing the rest from reference TRBV9 and TRBJ1-2, the complete variable domain is DSGVTQTPKHLITATGQRVTLRCSPRSGDLSVYWYQQSLDQGLQFLIQYYNGEERAKGNILERFSAQQFPDLHSELNLSSLELGDSALYFCASSVESVNYGYTFGSGTRLTVV.

The table lists this clone with a few counts. The rearrangement joins TRBV10-1 to TRBJ2-1; perhaps TRBD1 as D (6 bases). The CDR3 extends over 12 amino acids. V shed 2 bases and J shed 12 bases, with 11 bases lying between them. Per the germline V gene, CDR1 is WNHNN and CDR2 is SYGVQD (reference sequence). The CDR3 DNA reads TGCGCCAGCAGTGAGGGCGTAGGGGGGCAGTTCTTC. Translated, it gives CASSEGVGGQFF.

The CDR3 loop is CASSTKQGGLYGYTF. The CDR3 DNA follows: TGTGCCAGCTCAACAAAACAGGGCGGTCTTTATGGCTACACCTTC. The rearrangement links TRBV18 to TRBJ1-2, with a possible D match to TRBD1 (6 bases). The CDR3 loop spans 15 amino acids. The V gene lost 5 bases and the J gene lost 5 bases, with 18 bases spanning the gap. The germline gives CDR1 KGHSH, CDR2 LQKENI.